The 8 T cell receptor beta chains below all came from one sample that was sequenced in a study of blood T cell repertoires in COVID-19. Assay: immunoSEQ multiplex PCR; the TCRdb copy retains only in-frame clones and omits some. Altogether fewer than 350,000 clones are present, less than 85% being singletons, with the ten largest covering roughly 2.5%. The specimen was PBMCs or T cells enriched from blood (not recorded which). These receptors originate from a woman in her forties or fifties who had recovered from COVID-19.

This chain uses TRBV7-3 with TRBJ2-1, with TRBD2 matching 12 bases. V shed 1 base and J 6 bases; nucleotides not matched to a gene: 7. Germline values: CDR1 SGHTA, CDR2 FQGTGA. The CDR3 is made up of 17 amino acids. In nucleotides, the CDR3 is TGTGCCAGCAGCTTAATCTCGCCTAGCGGGGGGGCCAATGAGCAGTTCTTC. Its translation is CASSLISPSGGANEQFF.

This sequence joins TRBV11-2 and TRBJ2-7; 8 positions match TRBD2. Germline CDR1 and CDR2: SGHAT and FQNNGV. This CDR3 is 15 amino acids long. With 1 base clipped from V and 1 base from J, the junction kept 3 bases outside the gene matches. This CDR3 is CASSLAGGPSYEQYF. CDR3 DNA: TGTGCCAGCAGCTTAGCGGGAGGGCCTTCCTACGAGCAGTACTTC. Combining the CDR3 with reference TRBV11-2 and TRBJ2-7 gives the whole variable domain EAGVAQSPRYKIIEKRQSVAFWCNPISGHATLYWYQQILGQGPKLLIQFQNNGVVDDSQLPKDRFSAERLKGVDSTLKIQPAKLEDSAVYLCASSLAGGPSYEQYFGPGTRLTVT.

V usage is TRBV5-5 and J usage is TRBJ2-2; 7 positions match TRBD1. CDR3 length: 15 amino acids. V shed 4 bases and J 0 bases; nucleotides not matched to a gene: 3. CDR1 SGHKS and CDR2 YYEKEE come from the germline V gene (reference sequence). CDR3 nucleotide sequence: TGTGCCAGCAGCCGGGACAGCACGAACACCGGGGAGCTGTTTTTT. Protein: CASSRDSTNTGELFF.

The chain has TRBV6-5 and TRBJ2-7; 9 bases match TRBD1. The CDR3 length is 15 residues. V trimming: 6 bases; J trimming: 5 bases; junction bases outside the gene matches: 11. Germline loops: CDR1 MNHEY, CDR2 SVGAGI. The DNA for the CDR3 is TGTGCCAGCAGAAAAGGGGACAGGGAATCCGACGAGCAGTACTTC. Translating it yields CASRKGDRESDEQYF.

V is TRBV9 and J is TRBJ1-2; 9 bases are shared with TRBD1. The CDR3 covers 14 residues. Germline trimming cut 0 bases from V and 8 bases from J; bases unmatched to any gene: 5. Germline CDR1 reads SGDLS; CDR2 reads YYNGEE. In DNA, the CDR3 is TGTGCCAGCAGCGTAGTGGGGACAGGGAGAGGCTACACCTTC. Encoded protein: CASSVVGTGRGYTF.

V is TRBV19 and J is TRBJ1-5; tentatively, D is TRBD1 (6 bases). The V end lost 5 bases, the J end lost 3 bases, and 14 bases lay between the germline ends. Per the germline V gene, CDR1 is LNHDA and CDR2 is SQIVND (reference sequence). CDR3 length: 15 amino acids. The CDR3 bases are TGTGCCAGTAGTGGGGGCCGGTGGGACAATCAGCCCCAGCATTTT. This translates into CASSGGRWDNQPQHF.

V usage is TRBV5-6 and J usage is TRBJ1-1, with 9 bases aligning to TRBD1. CDR1 SGHDT and CDR2 YYEEEE come from the germline V gene. J was trimmed by 5 bases and V by 4 bases; bases with no gene match: 6. The CDR3 has 14 residues. CDR3 sequence reads: CASSPGQGRTEAFF. CDR3 DNA: TGTGCCAGCAGCCCCGGACAGGGGAGAACTGAAGCTTTCTTT.

The genes are TRBV25-1 and TRBJ1-3; D perhaps matches TRBD1 (6 bases). This CDR3 contains 17 residues. Germline V gene sequence: CDR1 MGHDK, CDR2 SYGVNS. The V gene lost 3 bases and the J gene lost 4 bases, with 19 bases spanning the gap. The CDR3 region has the DNA TGTGCCAGCAGTGACCGCCAGGGGAGAGGGTCCGGAAACACCATATATTTT. Protein product: CASSDRQGRGSGNTIYF.